A selection of T cell receptor beta chains follows, all from one sample in a study of cytomegalovirus exposure and HLA in healthy donors. Libraries were prepared by immunoSEQ multiplex PCR; TCRdb keeps only in-frame clonotypes and omits some of them. The data show approximately 90,000 clones, with 77% seen just once and 3.7% held by the top ten. Input material: PBMCs. Every receptor here comes from a man younger than 45 in good health and CMV-seronegative. Each CDR3 is given with its conserved first and last residue. A D gene is named only where the DNA matches it firmly. Size tells how often a clone was seen (once, few, many) or the class of an expanded clone, and some rows leave it out.

clone_size: -
v_call: TRBV7-9
j_call: TRBJ2-5
d_call: -
cdr3_nt: TGTGCCAGCAGCACTGAAGAGACCCAGTACTTC
cdr3_aa: CASSTEETQYF

clone_size: -
v_call: TRBV7-9
j_call: TRBJ2-1
d_call: -
cdr3_nt: TGTGCCAGCAGCTTAGGTTCGGCGGAGCGGTTCTTC
cdr3_aa: CASSLGSAERFF

clone_size: few
v_call: TRBV7-9
j_call: TRBJ2-3
d_call: -
cdr3_nt: TGTGCCAGCAGCCCACGTCGCGGGGGCACAGATACGCAGTATTTT
cdr3_aa: CASSPRRGGTDTQYF

clone_size: -
v_call: TRBV6-5
j_call: TRBJ1-5
d_call: -
cdr3_nt: TGTGCCAGCAGTTACTCGGCAGGGAATCAGCCCCAGCATTTT
cdr3_aa: CASSYSAGNQPQHF

clone_size: few
v_call: TRBV18
j_call: TRBJ2-5
d_call: TRBD2
cdr3_nt: TGTGCCAGCTCCCCAAGGACTAGCGGGGGACCTGCGACCCAGTACTTC
cdr3_aa: CASSPRTSGGPATQYF

clone_size: -
v_call: TRBV28
j_call: TRBJ2-7
d_call: -
cdr3_nt: TGTGCCAGCACCGATGGACAGGGACTATACGAGCAGTACTTC
cdr3_aa: CASTDGQGLYEQYF

clone_size: -
v_call: TRBV27
j_call: TRBJ2-5
d_call: TRBD1
cdr3_nt: TGTGCCAGCAGTCTCTCTCGGACAGGGAGGTCAGAGACCCAGTACTTC
cdr3_aa: CASSLSRTGRSETQYF

clone_size: once
v_call: TRBV19
j_call: TRBJ2-3
d_call: TRBD2
cdr3_nt: TGTGCCAGTAGTATACAGTTAGCGGGGGTATCAACAGATACGCAGTATTTT
cdr3_aa: CASSIQLAGVSTDTQYF

clone_size: -
v_call: TRBV18
j_call: TRBJ2-7
d_call: -
cdr3_nt: TGTGCCAGCTCACCCAACTCCTACGAGCAGTACTTC
cdr3_aa: CASSPNSYEQYF

clone_size: -
v_call: TRBV30
j_call: TRBJ1-6
d_call: TRBD1
cdr3_nt: TGTGCCTGGAGTGGGGGGACAGGGGGCCCTTCACCCCTCCACTTT
cdr3_aa: CAWSGGTGGPSPLHF

clone_size: -
v_call: TRBV27
j_call: TRBJ2-7
d_call: TRBD1
cdr3_nt: TGTGCCAGCAGTCCTCGGACAGGAACCTCCTACGAGCAGTACTTC
cdr3_aa: CASSPRTGTSYEQYF

clone_size: few
v_call: TRBV19
j_call: TRBJ2-1
d_call: TRBD2
cdr3_nt: TGTGCCACGAAGACGGAGGCTAGCGGGAGCAGCGAGCAGTTCTTC
cdr3_aa: CATKTEASGSSEQFF

clone_size: -
v_call: TRBV19
j_call: TRBJ1-1
d_call: TRBD1
cdr3_nt: TGTGCCAGTAGGATGACCGGGACAGCGAACACTGAAGCTTTCTTT
cdr3_aa: CASRMTGTANTEAFF

clone_size: -
v_call: TRBV7-6
j_call: TRBJ2-2
d_call: TRBD2
cdr3_nt: TGTGCCAGCAGCCGACTAGCGGTAAACACCGGGGAGCTGTTTTTT
cdr3_aa: CASSRLAVNTGELFF

clone_size: -
v_call: TRBV4-2
j_call: TRBJ2-2
d_call: TRBD1
cdr3_nt: TGTGCCAGCAGCCAAGATCAGGGGGCGATGAACACCGGGGAGCTGTTTTTT
cdr3_aa: CASSQDQGAMNTGELFF

clone_size: -
v_call: TRBV27
j_call: TRBJ1-2
d_call: TRBD1
cdr3_nt: TGTGCCAGCAGTTTATCGAGACAGGGGGCTATCTATGGCTACACCTTC
cdr3_aa: CASSLSRQGAIYGYTF

clone_size: -
v_call: TRBV7-9
j_call: TRBJ1-1
d_call: -
cdr3_nt: TGTTCCAGCAGCTTAGATCTACAGATGAACACTGAAGCTTTCTTT
cdr3_aa: CSSSLDLQMNTEAFF

clone_size: -
v_call: TRBV6-5
j_call: TRBJ2-7
d_call: -
cdr3_nt: TGTGCCAGCAGTTACGGAGGGAGAAGCTACGAGCAGTACTTC
cdr3_aa: CASSYGGRSYEQYF

clone_size: -
v_call: TRBV7-9
j_call: TRBJ1-4
d_call: -
cdr3_nt: TGTGCCAGCAGCCTGGGGGGGATTAATGAAAAACTGTTTTTT
cdr3_aa: CASSLGGINEKLFF

clone_size: -
v_call: TRBV4-1
j_call: TRBJ1-1
d_call: -
cdr3_nt: TGCGCCAGCAGCCAAGATCCGGCCAGGGTGGGCACTGAAGCTTTCTTT
cdr3_aa: CASSQDPARVGTEAFF

clone_size: few
v_call: TRBV7-9
j_call: TRBJ2-5
d_call: TRBD2
cdr3_nt: TGTTCCAGCAGAGGGGGCTGGGAGACTAGCGGGACCCAAGAGACCCAGTACTTC
cdr3_aa: CSSRGGWETSGTQETQYF

clone_size: -
v_call: TRBV7-2
j_call: TRBJ1-2
d_call: TRBD1
cdr3_nt: TGTGCCAGCAGCTCATCTCTCGGTAGGGGGCGATATGGCTACACCTTC
cdr3_aa: CASSSSLGRGRYGYTF

clone_size: -
v_call: TRBV30
j_call: TRBJ1-1
d_call: -
cdr3_nt: TGTGCCTGGAGAGACTCAAACACTGAAGCTTTCTTT
cdr3_aa: CAWRDSNTEAFF

clone_size: -
v_call: TRBV27
j_call: TRBJ1-2
d_call: -
cdr3_nt: TGTGCCAGCAGTTTATCGATGGGGGGATTGGGCTATGGCTACACCTTC
cdr3_aa: CASSLSMGGLGYGYTF

clone_size: -
v_call: TRBV5-6
j_call: TRBJ1-4
d_call: -
cdr3_nt: TGTGCCAGCAGCTTGGGTCTGGGACTTAATGAAAAACTGTTTTTT
cdr3_aa: CASSLGLGLNEKLFF

clone_size: once
v_call: TRBV27
j_call: TRBJ2-1
d_call: TRBD2
cdr3_nt: TGTGCCAGCAGTTTATTTGGGGTTTCGGGACTAATCCTCTCCCAGTTCTTC
cdr3_aa: CASSLFGVSGLILSQFF

clone_size: -
v_call: TRBV7-9
j_call: TRBJ1-6
d_call: -
cdr3_nt: TGTGCCAGCAGCTTAGCGTACAGGGAAGATACCCTCCACTTT
cdr3_aa: CASSLAYREDTLHF

clone_size: -
v_call: TRBV4-1
j_call: TRBJ2-1
d_call: -
cdr3_nt: TGCGCCAGCAGCCCTAGAGGGGGTCCCTACAATGAGCAGTTCTTC
cdr3_aa: CASSPRGGPYNEQFF

clone_size: -
v_call: TRBV18
j_call: TRBJ2-1
d_call: -
cdr3_nt: TGTGCCAGCTCACCACCGGGGAGCAATGAGCAGTTCTTC
cdr3_aa: CASSPPGSNEQFF

clone_size: -
v_call: TRBV29-1
j_call: TRBJ2-7
d_call: -
cdr3_nt: TGCAGCGTTGTTGGAGGGAGAGGGGCCTACGAGCAGTACTTC
cdr3_aa: CSVVGGRGAYEQYF

clone_size: -
v_call: TRBV6-4
j_call: TRBJ2-1
d_call: -
cdr3_nt: TGTGCCAGCAGAGGGCAGCCGGAGGCCTACAATGAGCAGTTCTTC
cdr3_aa: CASRGQPEAYNEQFF

clone_size: -
v_call: TRBV10-1
j_call: TRBJ1-1
d_call: -
cdr3_nt: TGCGCCAGCAGTGAGTCTACGTCGGGGAGGGGCACTGAAGCTTTCTTT
cdr3_aa: CASSESTSGRGTEAFF

clone_size: once
v_call: TRBV11-2
j_call: TRBJ1-4
d_call: -
cdr3_nt: TGTGCCAGCAGCACCACAACCCCAAAACTGTTTTTT
cdr3_aa: CASSTTTPKLFF

clone_size: -
v_call: TRBV7-8
j_call: TRBJ2-3
d_call: -
cdr3_nt: TGTGCCAGCAGCCCGCGAGAAGCCTTCGGGGATACGCAGTATTTT
cdr3_aa: CASSPREAFGDTQYF

clone_size: -
v_call: TRBV5-4
j_call: TRBJ2-3
d_call: TRBD2
cdr3_nt: TGTGCCAGCAGCACAGGACTAGCCGCACTAAGCACAGATACGCAGTATTTT
cdr3_aa: CASSTGLAALSTDTQYF

clone_size: few
v_call: TRBV7-8
j_call: TRBJ2-1
d_call: TRBD2
cdr3_nt: TGTGCCAGCAGCTTAGTTGTGGGAGGGGATTTGGATGAGCAGTTCTTC
cdr3_aa: CASSLVVGGDLDEQFF

clone_size: -
v_call: TRBV2
j_call: TRBJ1-1
d_call: -
cdr3_nt: TGTGCCAGCGGGGCAGTCTTTGCTGAAGCTTTCTTT
cdr3_aa: CASGAVFAEAFF

clone_size: -
v_call: TRBV5-1
j_call: TRBJ1-1
d_call: TRBD1
cdr3_nt: TGCGCCAGCAGCGGACAGGGGGCAGACACTGAAGCTTTCTTT
cdr3_aa: CASSGQGADTEAFF

clone_size: -
v_call: TRBV30
j_call: TRBJ2-7
d_call: -
cdr3_nt: TGTGCCTGGAGTCCCCGTCACGAGCAGTACTTC
cdr3_aa: CAWSPRHEQYF

clone_size: few
v_call: TRBV19
j_call: TRBJ1-1
d_call: -
cdr3_nt: TGTGCCAGTAGTAGTATCGCAGGGGCGAACACTGAAGCTTTCTTT
cdr3_aa: CASSSIAGANTEAFF

clone_size: -
v_call: TRBV28
j_call: TRBJ1-5
d_call: TRBD1
cdr3_nt: TGTGCCAGCAGTTCCCCACCGGGACAGGGCCCTCAGGCCCAGCATTTT
cdr3_aa: CASSSPPGQGPQAQHF

clone_size: -
v_call: TRBV29-1
j_call: TRBJ2-5
d_call: -
cdr3_nt: TGCAGCGTTGAAGATCGCTCCAGCCTAGGGGGTGAGACCCAGTACTTC
cdr3_aa: CSVEDRSSLGGETQYF

clone_size: -
v_call: TRBV11-2
j_call: TRBJ2-3
d_call: TRBD2
cdr3_nt: TGTGCCAGCAGCTTATACCCCTCGGTTAGCGGGAGGGCAGATACGCAGTATTTT
cdr3_aa: CASSLYPSVSGRADTQYF

clone_size: -
v_call: TRBV7-2
j_call: TRBJ1-4
d_call: -
cdr3_nt: TGTGCCAGCAGCTTAGACAGTTATAATGAAAAACTGTTTTTT
cdr3_aa: CASSLDSYNEKLFF

clone_size: once
v_call: TRBV7-2
j_call: TRBJ2-1
d_call: TRBD1
cdr3_nt: TGTGCCAGCAGCCCCCGACAGGGAAGTAAGTTCTTC
cdr3_aa: CASSPRQGSKFF

clone_size: once
v_call: TRBV14
j_call: TRBJ2-7
d_call: -
cdr3_nt: TGTGCCAGCAGCCCCTCAGGTTACGAGCAGTACTTC
cdr3_aa: CASSPSGYEQYF

clone_size: -
v_call: TRBV4-3
j_call: TRBJ2-2
d_call: TRBD2
cdr3_nt: TGCGCCAGCAGCCAAGGATCCGGACTAGCGGGGACGAACACCGGGGAGCTGTTTTTT
cdr3_aa: CASSQGSGLAGTNTGELFF